This paragraph reports one TCR beta chain. Which antigen it targets is not known. No much larger clonotype is one base removed from it; base qualities were not supplied. Based on the germline V gene (reference sequence), the CDR1 and CDR2 sequences are GTSNPN and SVGIG. The CDR3, cysteine through phenylalanine, is 13 amino acids long. Of the read, only the CDR3 DNA is kept; its 39 bases are in frame from base 1. Germline trimming: 5 bases from V, 5 bases from J; junction bases outside gene matches: 2. This record belongs to a study of T cells after posttransplantation cyclophosphamide (dated by TCRdb to 2015 to 2016). With respect to the entire study: T cell repertoire reconstitution was tracked by TRB sequencing after myeloablative bone marrow transplantation in which posttransplantation cyclophosphamide was used as GVHD prophylaxis. Samples from some 40 PTCy-treated patients, along with samples from some 16 of their related bone marrow donors, underwent antigen receptor sequencing. Blood from all 35 or so PTCy patients with 1-year posttransplant specimens was subjected to TRB sequencing. TRB sequencing was also done on up to about 3 additional blood samples from 2 to 5.2 years after transplant in 3 patients, and on pretransplant blood from several patients. Because TRA and TRB clonality were tightly correlated in 9 samples, subsequent TCR analyses were focused on TRB only. Public TRB sequences were queried against a database of over 3,600 sequences associated with responses to pathogens, tumor antigens, self-antigens and alloantigens.

The study at large found these results: Donor-recipient similarity was low at 1-2 months but increased during the first year, and donor CD8+ memory clones often dominated later blood repertoires. Across the approximately 42 patients, TRB clonality was highly associated with recipient CMV seropositivity and CMV reactivation, and diversity with PTCy was similar to that in the CNI/methotrexate controls. The TRB repertoires of T cells infiltrating skin or the GI tract showed only limited overlap with the TRB repertoires found in blood.

A control cohort of approximately 10 patients who had been given myeloablative marrow transplants with methotrexate plus a calcineurin inhibitor was sampled 1 year after transplant. Peripheral blood and bone marrow mononuclear cells were isolated by Ficoll-Hypaque density centrifugation and were cryopreserved. TRB sequencing was run on genomic DNA with either the immunoSEQ assay at survey resolution or the hsTCRB kit. Concerning the study's data processing: The immunoSEQ software handled initial read processing, and the LymphoSeq R package was used for repertoire analyses. Clonality was computed as 1 minus normalized Shannon entropy; Gini coefficient was also calculated for each TRB dataset. Phenotypes of unsorted samples were inferred by mapping TRB sequences from sorted subsets of the recipient or donor onto unsorted samples of the same recipient. Imported from immuneACCESS, the table was reduced by TCRdb to in-frame sequences with V and J called. These copies leave out some clones; in studies compared against another copy, an unresolved V gene accounts for under half, and the cause of the remainder is not known. The DNA gave D and trimming, while V, J and clone size come from that table. This sample comprises some 21,000 clones, around 89% of them detected only once. 1.9% of the sample is in the top ten clones.

The chain was built from TRBV30 and TRBJ2-2; TRBD2 aligns with 10 central bases. The sample consisted of PBMCs, taken about 350 days after allogeneic stem cell transplant with calcineurin inhibitor and methotrexate. The sequence came from a female patient in her 30s who received an allogeneic stem cell transplant from an unrelated donor, was CMV-positive, and had acute and chronic GVHD. Following a transplant, some T lymphocytes may have been derived from the graft donor. The CDR3 region has the sequence CAWGTSATGELFF. The DNA reads TGTGCCTGGGGGACTAGCGCGACCGGGGAGCTGTTTTTT.